The 2 T cell receptor beta chains in this list originate from one sample, sequenced in a study of T cells after yellow fever vaccination. TCRdb itself ran the 5' RACE reads through MiXCR, one entry per CDR3 protein. The table includes roughly 110,000 distinct CDR3 sequences, approximately 8.4% detected once. Source: CD8+ T cells sorted from PBMCs, taken 45 days after the yellow fever booster vaccination. The receptors originated from a man aged 25 to 40 who received the YFV17D yellow fever vaccine.

This clonotype was recorded many times. This sequence joins TRBV20-1 and TRBJ1-5, with TRBD1 identical over 9 bases. The V and J ends lost 6 bases and 4 bases, in that order; junction bases with no gene match: 7. Germline V gene sequence: CDR1 DFQATT, CDR2 SNEGSKA (reference sequence). This CDR3 region has 14 residues. CDR3 bases: TGCAGTGCCGTTGGACAGGGGAGAAATCAGCCCCAGCATTTT. Amino acid sequence: CSAVGQGRNQPQHF.

This clonotype was seen ten or more times. This chain uses TRBV12-3 or TRBV12-4 with TRBJ2-1; D gene ambiguous. This CDR3 spans 11 amino acids. V lost 5 bases, J lost 7 bases, and 6 bases lay in between. The CDR3 coding sequence is TGTGCCAGCAGTGCAGGAAATGAGCAGTTCTTC. This translates into CASSAGNEQFF.